This entry is about one T cell receptor (beta chain). Its antigen is currently unknown. Since all of the isolated RNA was reverse transcribed, expressed TCRB transcripts were what got sequenced. Libraries were prepared by immunoSEQ multiplex PCR; TCRdb keeps only in-frame clonotypes and omits some of them. The table lists some 150,000 clones, around 9% of them singletons. These data come from a study of beta chain features in type 1 diabetes. Study-wide results and limits: TCRB CDR3 length was moderately but significantly reduced in all four CD4+ subsets of Type 1 diabetes patients. Within patients, naive, central memory and Treg TCRB repertoires seemed more similar than within healthy donors.

One heparinised blood draw averaging approximately 100 mL was given by each donor. By way of CD45RO/CCR7/CD25/CD127/CD95/CD27, the CD4+ regulatory, stem cell-like memory, central memory and naive cells were sorted. Each sorted fraction was over 95% pure. The CDR3 covers 16 residues. This chain joins TRBV1 and TRBJ2-1; the DNA was not used to check the table's D call, TRBD2. TRBV1 is deemed a pseudogene. The sample comprised central memory CD4+ T cells from blood. This receptor was identified in a woman in her twenties or thirties with type 1 diabetes. The CDR3 nucleotides are TGCACCAGCAGCCAAGGGGCTAGCGGGAGTCACAATGAGCAGTTCTTC. Translating it yields CTSSQGASGSHNEQFF.